These 20 T cell receptor beta chains came from one sample sequenced in a study of T cells in Graves' hyperthyroidism and ophthalmopathy. TCR beta CDR3 region amplification was performed from RNA transcripts. First-round RT-PCR targeting the TCR CDR3 was performed with the HTBI primer set. One entry per CDR3 protein, called by TCRdb with MiXCR from the multiplex PCR reads. The data contain roughly 580,000 distinct CDR3 sequences, approximately 14% of them singletons. The sample consisted of blood. Receptors were obtained from a woman between 25 and 40 years old with Graves' hyperthyroidism that later progressed to Graves' ophthalmopathy.

This clonotype was detected a few times. V and J are TRBV5-5 and TRBJ2-7; TRBD1 aligns across 12 bases. Germline lookup yields CDR1 SGHKS and CDR2 YYEKEE (reference sequence). V was pared by 4 bases and J by 5 bases, with 4 bases of the junction left unmatched. The CDR3 totals 14 residues. The CDR3, as DNA: TGTGCCAGCAGCCGGGACAGGGGGCGGCACGAGCAGTACTTC. Its translation: CASSRDRGRHEQYF. Full variable domain (rest looked up from reference TRBV5-5 and TRBJ2-7): DAGVTQSPTHLIKTRGQQVTLRCSPISGHKSVSWYQQVLGQGPQFIFQYYEKEERGRGNFPDRFSARQFPNYSSELNVNALLLGDSALYLCASSRDRGRHEQYFGPGTRLTVT.

This chain connects TRBV6-2 or TRBV6-3 to TRBJ2-4; 11 bases are shared with TRBD2. The CDR3 length is 14 residues. CDR1 and CDR2 from the germline V gene are MNHEY and SVGEGT. The J segment lost 10 bases and the V segment lost 7 bases, leaving 9 bases of the junction unmatched. The CDR3 loop is CASTETSGNGIQYF. The CDR3, as DNA: TGTGCCAGCACGGAGACTAGCGGGAATGGGATTCAGTACTTC.

This clonotype was seen at least ten times. The rearrangement joins TRBV6-1 to TRBJ1-1, with a tentative D call TRBD1 (6 bases). Trimming took off 5 bases at V and 1 base at J, with 20 bases between the two ends. The CDR3 covers 17 residues. In germline, CDR1 is MNHNS, CDR2 SASEGT. Here the CDR3 DNA reads TGTGCCAGCAGTTTGTTTTTTGGGACAAGGCCGAACACTGAAGCTTTCTTT. It encodes CASSLFFGTRPNTEAFF.

V is TRBV20-1 and J is TRBJ2-3, with 11 positions matching TRBD2. Looked up from germline, CDR1 is DFQATT and CDR2 is SNEGSKA (reference sequence). CDR3 length: 16 amino acids. Losses at the gene ends were 0 bases for V and 3 bases for J; bases not matched to a gene: 5. CDR3 amino acids: CSARDWASGRTDTQYF. CDR3 bases: TGCAGTGCTAGAGATTGGGCTAGCGGGAGGACAGATACGCAGTATTTT.

This clonotype was seen many times. V is TRBV6-2 or TRBV6-3 and J is TRBJ2-4, with D maybe TRBD2 (6 bases). Looked up from germline, CDR1 is MNHEY and CDR2 is SVGEGT. With 4 bases removed from V and 8 bases from J, the gap between germline ends came to 24 bases. The CDR3 runs to 17 residues. This chain's CDR3 is CASSSGISGPDRYIQYF. As DNA, the CDR3 is TGTGCCAGCAGTTCAGGGATTAGCGGCCCCGACCGGTACATTCAGTACTTC.

At least ten counts were recorded for this clonotype. The chain uses TRBV6-1 and TRBJ1-2; D perhaps matches TRBD1 (5 bases). The CDR3 extends over 14 amino acids. The V end lost 6 bases, the J end lost 7 bases, and 18 bases lay between the germline ends. CDR1 is MNHNS and CDR2 is SASEGT in the germline V gene. CDR3 DNA sequence: TGTGCCAGCAGCGAACACGGGGGGGAGAGTGGCTACACCTTC. Its protein product is CASSEHGGESGYTF.

The J gene is TRBJ2-1, the V gene TRBV12-3 or TRBV12-4; 10 positions match TRBD2. This CDR3 is built from 19 residues. Trimming took 8 bases from V and 3 from J; bases not matched to a gene: 19. CDR3 residues: CASGHWTYTGTSDYNEQFF. CDR3 sequence (DNA): TGTGCCAGCGGCCACTGGACGTACACCGGGACTAGCGACTACAATGAGCAGTTCTTC.

At least ten counts were recorded for this clonotype. V is TRBV10-3 and J is TRBJ2-6; D is uncertain. This CDR3 has 16 residues. Germline CDR1 ENHRY, CDR2 SYGVKD. The ends were cut back, 10 bases at V and 1 base at J, with 17 bases in the middle. The CDR3 DNA is TGTGCCAGTAGGGCAGGAACCGGTTCTGGGGCCAACGTCCTGACTTTC. Translation: CASRAGTGSGANVLTF.

This clonotype was detected ten times or more. The genes are TRBV5-1 and TRBJ2-1; D is perhaps TRBD1 (5 bases). The germline V and J ends were trimmed by 0 bases and 7 bases, with 17 bases remaining between them. Germline values: CDR1 SGHRS, CDR2 YFSETQ. The CDR3 sequence is 16 residues long. This CDR3 reads CASSLEQGPPQNEQFF. The CDR3 DNA sequence: TGCGCCAGCAGCTTGGAGCAGGGCCCCCCACAGAATGAGCAGTTCTTC.

This clonotype occurred many times. The gene calls are TRBV7-2 and TRBJ2-7; 8 positions agree with TRBD2. The CDR3 length is 15 residues. J was trimmed by 4 bases and V by 1 base; bases with no gene match: 6. The V gene's germline CDR1 is SGHTA and CDR2 FQGNSA. The CDR3 DNA follows: TGTGCCAGCAGCTTAGACGGGACTAGGAGGTACGAGCAGTACTTC. Residues: CASSLDGTRRYEQYF.

At least ten counts were recorded for this clonotype. This chain links TRBV27 with TRBJ2-7; no reliable D call. V was pared by 7 bases and J by 0 bases, with 13 bases between. Germline V lookup: CDR1 MNHEY, CDR2 SMNVEV (reference sequence). The CDR3 runs to 14 residues. For the CDR3, the DNA is TGTGCCAGCAATCCGGCCGCGGCCTCCTACGAGCAGTACTTC. This gives the protein CASNPAAASYEQYF.

This clonotype was seen ten or more times. The J gene is TRBJ2-1, the V gene TRBV30; 12 positions match TRBD2. Losses at the gene ends were 5 bases for V and 8 bases for J; bases not matched to a gene: 16. The CDR3 extends over 17 amino acids. Germline CDR1 is GTSNPN and CDR2 is SVGIG (reference sequence). In nucleotides, the CDR3 is TGTGCCTGGTGTGCATCTCGGACTAGCGGGATAGGAGATGAGCAGTTCTTC. Translating it yields CAWCASRTSGIGDEQFF.

The sample holds many counts of this clonotype. This chain links TRBV13 with TRBJ2-1, with TRBD2 matching over 9 bases. Germline values: CDR1 PRHDT, CDR2 FYEKMQ (reference sequence). CDR3 length: 17 residues. Trimming at V came to 2 bases and at J to 3 bases, leaving 8 bases not matched to a gene. The CDR3 DNA is TGTGCCAGCAGCTTAAATCGACTAGCGGAATTCTACAATGAGCAGTTCTTC. It is translated as CASSLNRLAEFYNEQFF.

Concerning this clonotype itself: It is likely a read error, because the conserved phenylalanine at the end of the CDR3 is missing. This sequence joins TRBV7-2 and TRBJ2-4; D not resolved. The CDR3 contains 17 residues. Trimming cost V 2 bases and J 0 bases, with 14 bases left between them. Germline CDR1 reads SGHTA; CDR2 reads FQGNSA. DNA for the CDR3: TGTGCCAGCAGCTTAATCTTAAGGGTACTAGCCAAAAACATTCAGTACTGC. Translated: CASSLILRVLAKNIQYC.

This clonotype was detected ten times or more. The chain combines TRBV28 with TRBJ2-3; TRBD2 matches 7 bases. Trimming at V came to 3 bases and at J to 2 bases, leaving 17 bases not matched to a gene. Germline V gene sequence: CDR1 MDHEN, CDR2 SYDVKM. The CDR3 spans 19 residues. The CDR3 nucleotides are TGTGCCAGCAGTTTGGTCAGGGCGGGAGTCCTGCCTGACACAGATACGCAGTATTTT. Translation gives CASSLVRAGVLPDTDTQYF.

This clonotype was seen at least ten times. This chain links TRBV12-3 or TRBV12-4 with TRBJ2-5, with TRBD2 matching 7 bases. The V and J ends lost 7 bases and 1 base, in that order; junction bases with no gene match: 15. The CDR3 consists of 17 residues. In DNA form, the CDR3 reads TGTGCCAGCATCCTTGGAGGGCGGGAGTGGGTCCAAGAGACCCAGTACTTC. This gives the protein CASILGGREWVQETQYF.

In this sample, this clonotype turned up many times. The CDR3 nucleotides read TGTGCCAGCAGCCGGGACATAGGCTATGAAGCTTTCTTT. It translates to CASSRDIGYEAFF. The chain recombines TRBV6-2 or TRBV6-3 with TRBJ1-1, with a possible D match to TRBD1 (6 bases). Trimming removed 6 bases from V and 7 bases from J, with 15 bases in between. This CDR3 has 13 amino acids. Germline V gene data show CDR1 as MNHEY and CDR2 as SVGEGT.

This clonotype was recorded at least ten times. This chain connects TRBV6-1 to TRBJ2-7, with 7 bases aligning to TRBD2. Trimming at V came to 6 bases and at J to 3 bases, leaving 8 bases not matched to a gene. The CDR3 loop spans 14 amino acids. From germline, CDR1 is MNHNS and CDR2 SASEGT. This CDR3 reads CASSYRGGGYEQYF. The CDR3 DNA reads as TGTGCCAGCAGCTATAGGGGCGGGGGCTACGAGCAGTACTTC.

As concerns this clonotype: Mismatch with germline at one junction end may stem from a read error. This chain links TRBV6-1 with TRBJ1-2; D uncertain. The CDR3 consists of 11 residues. From germline, CDR1 is MNHNS and CDR2 SASEGT. CDR3 amino acids: CASIGNYGCTF. Here the CDR3 DNA reads TGTGCCAGCATCGGCAACTATGGCTGCACCTTC.

In the case of this clonotype: The junction departs from the called germline gene at one end, perhaps through a read error. The chain carries TRBV3-1 and TRBJ1-2, with D unresolved. CDR1 is LGHDT, CDR2 YNNKEL, per germline (reference sequence). This CDR3 has 11 residues. As DNA, the CDR3 is TGTGCCTGCAGCCAAGAGGGCCCATACACCTTC. It yields the protein CACSQEGPYTF.